These T cell receptor beta chains were read from a single sample in a study of beta chain features in type 1 diabetes. Using immunoSEQ multiplex PCR, the repertoire was profiled, and TCRdb retains in-frame clones only, with some absent. The sample holds roughly 250,000 clones, about 63% seen once. The specimen sequenced was naive CD4+ T cells from blood. Every receptor here comes from a young man in good health. Each CDR3 is given with its conserved first and last residue. A D gene is named only where the DNA matches it firmly. The size field is filled for only some rows; it gives once, few, many or a size class.

clone size	V gene	D gene	J gene	CDR3 protein	CDR3 DNA
.	TRBV25-1	TRBD1	TRBJ1-6	CASSDHDRGHSPLHF	TGTGCCAGCAGTGACCACGACAGGGGTCATTCACCCCTCCACTTT
.	TRBV14	.	TRBJ2-6	CASRDSGANVLTF	TGTGCCAGCAGAGACTCTGGGGCCAACGTCCTGACTTTC
.	TRBV20-1	.	TRBJ2-1	CSGGRSGEQFF	TGCAGTGGTGGGCGGAGCGGGGAGCAGTTCTTC
.	TRBV23-1	TRBD1	TRBJ2-7	CASSHSGTGTYEQYF	TGCGCCAGCAGTCATTCCGGGACAGGTACCTACGAGCAGTACTTC
.	TRBV9	.	TRBJ2-1	CASSGTPYNEQFF	TGTGCCAGCAGCGGGACCCCCTACAATGAGCAGTTCTTC
few	TRBV27	.	TRBJ2-3	CASSSLKGSSTDTQYF	TGTGCCAGCAGTTCTCTCAAGGGGTCAAGCACAGATACGCAGTATTTT
.	TRBV28	.	TRBJ2-7	CASSEMGLEQYF	TGTGCCTCGTCCGAGATGGGGCTCGAGCAGTACTTC
few	TRBV10-3	TRBD1	TRBJ2-6	CAVQGVGSGANVLTF	TGTGCCGTACAGGGGGTCGGCTCTGGGGCCAACGTCCTGACTTTC
.	TRBV20-1	.	TRBJ1-2	CKTGSNYGYTF	TGCAAAACAGGATCTAACTATGGCTACACCTTC
.	TRBV11-2	.	TRBJ2-5	CASSLGRAGPKTQYF	TGTGCCAGCAGCTTAGGTCGGGCAGGGCCAAAGACCCAGTACTTC
.	TRBV4-3	TRBD1	TRBJ2-3	CASSPTPGQGRDTQYF	TGCGCCAGCAGCCCTACACCGGGACAGGGACGAGATACGCAGTATTTT
.	TRBV2	.	TRBJ1-3	CASRPDSSGNTIYF	TGTGCCAGCAGGCCGGACAGCTCTGGAAACACCATATATTTT
.	TRBV14	.	TRBJ1-2	CASSPTGFGYTF	TGTGCCAGCAGCCCAACAGGGTTTGGCTACACCTTC
.	TRBV30	.	TRBJ1-2	CAWTGGAGYTF	TGTGCCTGGACTGGCGGGGCCGGCTACACCTTC
.	TRBV30	.	TRBJ2-7	CAWSVWQGRNEQYF	TGTGCCTGGAGTGTATGGCAGGGTCGCAACGAGCAGTACTTC
.	TRBV27	.	TRBJ2-7	CARLGPLEYF	TGTGCCAGGCTGGGACCCCTCGAGTACTTC
.	TRBV30	TRBD2	TRBJ2-1	CAWAVGGTQEQFF	TGTGCCTGGGCCGTGGGGGGGACCCAGGAGCAGTTCTTC
.	TRBV2	.	TRBJ2-5	CASRRLGETQYF	TGTGCCAGCAGAAGACTAGGAGAGACCCAGTACTTC
.	TRBV30	.	TRBJ1-5	CAWSVQTVGQPQHF	TGTGCCTGGAGTGTACAGACAGTAGGTCAGCCCCAGCATTTT
.	TRBV13	.	TRBJ1-1	CASSLGQATTEAFF	TGTGCCAGCAGCCTCGGGCAGGCAACCACTGAAGCTTTCTTT
.	TRBV5-1	.	TRBJ2-5	CASSPGPQETQYF	TGCGCCAGCAGCCCGGGACCTCAAGAGACCCAGTACTTC
.	TRBV18	.	TRBJ2-1	CASSPLGAGDEQFF	TGTGCCAGCTCACCACTCGGGGCTGGGGATGAGCAGTTCTTC
.	TRBV4-3	.	TRBJ2-1	CASSQESRDNEQFF	TGCGCCAGCAGCCAAGAAAGTAGAGACAATGAGCAGTTCTTC
few	TRBV30	.	TRBJ2-3	CAWARPRGVDTQYF	TGTGCCTGGGCCCGTCCCCGAGGAGTAGATACGCAGTATTTT
.	TRBV7-9	.	TRBJ2-7	CASSLGTGVPEQYF	TGTGCCAGCAGCCTCGGGACTGGCGTCCCCGAGCAGTACTTC
.	TRBV4-1	.	TRBJ2-2	CASSQVVVPGELFF	TGCGCCAGCAGCCAAGTTGTGGTACCCGGGGAGCTGTTTTTT
once	TRBV5-4	.	TRBJ2-5	CASSLWSRETQYF	TGTGCCAGCAGCTTGTGGAGTAGGGAGACCCAGTACTTC
.	TRBV29-1	TRBD1	TRBJ1-2	CSVGRGQMGYTF	TGCAGCGTTGGCAGGGGGCAAATGGGCTACACCTTC
.	TRBV5-6	.	TRBJ2-1	CASSAGEQFF	TGTGCCAGCAGCGCCGGGGAGCAGTTCTTC
few	TRBV30	.	TRBJ1-3	CAWSVDRGNTIYF	TGTGCCTGGAGCGTGGACCGCGGAAACACCATATATTTT
.	TRBV29-1	TRBD1	TRBJ2-7	CSVGPRDRGYEQYF	TGCAGCGTTGGACCACGGGACAGGGGATACGAGCAGTACTTC
few	TRBV30	TRBD1	TRBJ1-5	CAWGSGTVHRPQHF	TGTGCCTGGGGGAGCGGGACAGTTCATCGGCCCCAGCATTTT
.	TRBV25-1	.	TRBJ1-2	CASSEWKTNYGYTF	TGTGCCAGCAGTGAATGGAAAACTAACTATGGCTACACCTTC
few	TRBV30	.	TRBJ1-5	CALKAGVSNQPQHF	TGTGCCTTGAAGGCGGGGGTGAGCAATCAGCCCCAGCATTTT
.	TRBV28	TRBD2	TRBJ2-7	CASSRTSGHYEQYF	TGTGCCAGCAGCCGGACTAGCGGGCACTACGAGCAGTACTTC
.	TRBV30	.	TRBJ1-1	CAWSQGYNEAFF	TGTGCCTGGAGTCAGGGATATAATGAAGCTTTCTTT
.	TRBV25-1	.	TRBJ2-2	CASSWGTAATGELFF	TGTGCCAGCAGTTGGGGGACCGCAGCCACCGGGGAGCTGTTTTTT
.	TRBV15	.	TRBJ1-1	CATSRDSGTSEAFF	TGTGCCACCAGCAGGGATTCCGGGACATCTGAAGCTTTCTTT
.	TRBV5-1	TRBD2	TRBJ2-1	CASSLNLLAGGYGEQFF	TGCGCCAGCAGCTTGAACCTCCTAGCGGGAGGATACGGTGAGCAGTTCTTC
.	TRBV9	TRBD2	TRBJ2-3	CASSVVAGGDTQYF	TGTGCCAGCAGCGTAGTTGCGGGAGGAGATACGCAGTATTTT
.	TRBV30	TRBD2	TRBJ2-3	CAWSVARTSGIADTQYF	TGTGCCTGGAGTGTAGCCCGGACTAGCGGGATTGCAGATACGCAGTATTTT
.	TRBV5-1	.	TRBJ2-6	CASSSVSGANVLTF	TGCGCCAGCAGCTCTGTCTCTGGGGCCAACGTCCTGACTTTC
.	TRBV28	.	TRBJ2-1	CASKTSTYEQFF	TGTGCCAGCAAAACTAGCACCTATGAGCAGTTCTTC
.	TRBV18	.	TRBJ2-3	CASSPSWDTQYF	TGTGCCAGCTCACCGTCATGGGATACGCAGTATTTT
few	TRBV18	.	TRBJ2-3	CASSPPGTDTQYF	TGTGCCAGCTCACCACCGGGCACAGATACGCAGTATTTT
.	TRBV29-1	TRBD2	TRBJ2-3	CSVALTSGGGTQYF	TGCAGCGTTGCCCTGACTAGCGGGGGAGGTACGCAGTATTTT
.	TRBV15	.	TRBJ2-7	CATSRDVRGNHEQYF	TGTGCCACCAGCAGGGACGTTAGGGGTAACCACGAGCAGTACTTC
.	TRBV29-1	.	TRBJ2-5	CSVRAGQETQYF	TGCAGCGTTAGGGCTGGCCAAGAGACCCAGTACTTC
few	TRBV10-3	TRBD2	TRBJ2-1	CAISGLAENNEQFF	TGTGCCATCAGTGGACTAGCGGAGAACAATGAGCAGTTCTTC
.	TRBV11-2	TRBD1	TRBJ2-7	CASSIGQGFSYEQYF	TGTGCCAGCAGCATCGGACAGGGCTTCTCCTACGAGCAGTACTTC
few	TRBV28	.	TRBJ2-6	CASSPQSAGANVLTF	TGTGCCAGCAGTCCTCAGTCGGCAGGGGCCAACGTCCTGACTTTC
.	TRBV15	.	TRBJ2-6	CATSRVWKAGANVLTF	TGTGCCACCAGCAGAGTTTGGAAGGCTGGGGCCAACGTCCTGACTTTC
.	TRBV6-6	TRBD2	TRBJ2-1	CASRGLSYNEQFF	TGTGCCAGCAGGGGACTATCTTACAATGAGCAGTTCTTC
.	TRBV9	.	TRBJ2-3	CASAAPAAADTQYF	TGTGCCAGCGCAGCCCCCGCGGCGGCAGATACGCAGTATTTT
.	TRBV30	.	TRBJ1-1	CAWSVLGTEAFF	TGTGCCTGGAGTGTACTGGGCACTGAAGCTTTCTTT
.	TRBV29-1	.	TRBJ2-5	CSVANRQSQETQYF	TGCAGCGTCGCTAACAGACAGAGCCAAGAGACCCAGTACTTC
once	TRBV28	.	TRBJ2-1	CASSSVEYNEQFF	TGTGCCAGCTCTAGCGTAGAGTACAATGAGCAGTTCTTC
.	TRBV10-3	TRBD1	TRBJ2-7	CAIKGTGSYEQYF	TGTGCCATCAAAGGGACAGGGTCCTACGAGCAGTACTTC
.	TRBV5-4	TRBD1	TRBJ2-2	CASSPPGQGANTGELFF	TGTGCCAGCAGCCCCCCCGGACAGGGGGCGAACACCGGGGAGCTGTTTTTT
.	TRBV30	.	TRBJ2-7	CAWSWDGYEQYF	TGTGCCTGGAGCTGGGACGGCTACGAGCAGTACTTC